This T cell receptor beta chain was profiled in a study of cytomegalovirus exposure and HLA in healthy donors. PCR employed 60 Vbeta and 13 Jbeta primers. Assay: immunoSEQ multiplex PCR; the TCRdb copy retains only in-frame clones and omits some. The sample lists 130,000 to 150,000 clones; around 82% were seen once. Germline CDR1 reads MNHEY; CDR2 reads SVGAGI. The CDR3 has 14 amino acids. V shed 4 bases and J 10 bases; nucleotides not matched to a gene: 10. The rearrangement links TRBV6-5 to TRBJ2-3; TRBD2 aligns across 8 bases. Sequenced: PBMCs. This sequence originates from a woman between 18 and 30 years old in good health and CMV-seropositive. The CDR3 is CASSSYWTSTAQYF. Here the CDR3 DNA reads TGTGCCAGCAGTTCTTATTGGACTAGCACGGCGCAGTATTTT.